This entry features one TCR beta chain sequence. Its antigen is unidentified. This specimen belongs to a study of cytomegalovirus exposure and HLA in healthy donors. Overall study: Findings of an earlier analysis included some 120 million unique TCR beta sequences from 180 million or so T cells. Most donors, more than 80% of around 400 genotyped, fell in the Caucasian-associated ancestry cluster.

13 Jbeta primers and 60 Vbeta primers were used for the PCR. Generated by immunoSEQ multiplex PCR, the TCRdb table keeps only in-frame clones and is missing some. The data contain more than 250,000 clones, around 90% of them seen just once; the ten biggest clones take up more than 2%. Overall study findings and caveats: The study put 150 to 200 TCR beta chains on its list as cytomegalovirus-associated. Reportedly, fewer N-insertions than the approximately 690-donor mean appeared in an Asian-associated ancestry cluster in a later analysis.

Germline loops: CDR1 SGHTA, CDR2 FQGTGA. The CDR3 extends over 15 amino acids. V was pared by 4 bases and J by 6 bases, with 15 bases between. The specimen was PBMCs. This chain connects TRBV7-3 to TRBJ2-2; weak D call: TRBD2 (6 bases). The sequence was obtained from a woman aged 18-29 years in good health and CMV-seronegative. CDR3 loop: CASSSAGTQSGELFF. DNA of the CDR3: TGTGCCAGCAGCTCAGCGGGCACCCAATCCGGGGAGCTGTTTTTT.